This T cell receptor (delta chain) was observed in a study of gamma-delta T cells after stem cell transplantation. TCRdb reapplied CATT to the RT-PCR reads. The sample has about 5,700 delta-chain clones; around 2% are singletons. This clone is categorized as medium-sized. This CDR3 is also generated by other DNA sequences in the sample. The CDR3 sequence is 16 residues long. Germline CDR1 and CDR2: GEAIGNYY and EKD. Between the trimmed V and J ends, which lost 3 bases and 2 bases, there was a span of 18 bases. Sequencing was carried out using gamma-delta T cells. The V call is TRDV2, the J call TRDJ1; tentatively, D is TRDD3 (6 bases). The receptor comes from a human donor. It is not recorded whose cells these are; they may come from a transplant donor. CDR3 region: CACDLLGGTLTDKLIF. The CDR3 DNA reads TGTGCCTGTGACCTCTTGGGGGGAACTCTAACCGATAAACTCATCTTT.